These 9 T cell receptor beta chains originate from one sample sequenced in a study of lymphopenia after photon versus proton radiotherapy (dated 2019 in TCRdb). Receptor libraries were prepared by the immunoSEQ multiplex PCR assay. TCRdb carries this immuneACCESS record with in-frame sequences only. Its versions omit some clonotypes, under half of them owing to an unresolved V gene in the studies checked, with the rest unexplained. The sample records 50,000 or so clones, 92% of which are singletons. The ten largest make up more than 15% of the sample. The starting material was peripheral blood, obtained from a patient treated with photon-based radiotherapy. The receptors here all came from a middle-aged woman with cholangiocarcinoma.

The chain uses TRBV28 and TRBJ2-7; 10 nucleotides match TRBD1. The CDR3 sequence is 15 residues long. Trimming took 5 bases from V and 7 from J; bases not matched to a gene: 11. CDR1 MDHEN and CDR2 SYDVKM come from the germline V gene. In nucleotides, the CDR3 is TGTGCCAGCAGTCGGCGGACAGGGGGGCGACAAGAGCAGTACTTC. Residues: CASSRRTGGRQEQYF.

This rearrangement joins TRBV5-5 to TRBJ1-1; no firm D call. CDR1 is SGHKS and CDR2 is YYEKEE in the germline V gene (reference sequence). V lost 0 bases and J 0 bases, leaving 3 bases between the germline ends. This CDR3 comprises 13 residues. The CDR3 region is CASSLELNTEAFF. The CDR3 DNA follows: TGTGCCAGCAGCTTGGAGCTGAACACTGAAGCTTTCTTT.

V gene TRBV7-3 combines with J gene TRBJ1-1; a possible D gene is TRBD1 (5 bases). CDR3 size: 14 residues. The V end was cut by 2 bases, the J end by 0 bases, with 7 bases between. Per the germline V gene, CDR1 is SGHTA and CDR2 is FQGTGA. The CDR3, as DNA: TGTGCCAGCAGCTTAGCAGGGATGAACACTGAAGCTTTCTTT. Protein product: CASSLAGMNTEAFF.

This clone appeared a single time. The gene calls are TRBV7-2 and TRBJ2-5; either TRBD1 or TRBD2 may supply D (5 bases each). The CDR3 extends over 13 amino acids. V was cut by 5 bases and J by 4 bases, with 11 bases left in between. Germline V gives CDR1 SGHTA, CDR2 FQGNSA. CDR3 DNA sequence: TGTGCCAGCAGCCTCGGGACGGGAGAGACCCAGTACTTC. Its protein is CASSLGTGETQYF.

The J gene is TRBJ1-2, the V gene TRBV7-2; TRBD1 is a possible D gene (5 bases). Germline V CDR1 and CDR2: SGHTA, FQGNSA. The CDR3 totals 13 residues. Trimming pared 3 bases from V and 3 bases from J, leaving 8 bases between. Here the CDR3 DNA reads TGTGCCAGCAGCTTCTTCAGGGACTATGGCTACACCTTC. It yields the protein CASSFFRDYGYTF.

The V and J genes are TRBV10-1 and TRBJ1-1; 7 bases agree with TRBD1. Germline V gene sequence: CDR1 WNHNN, CDR2 SYGVQD (reference sequence). This CDR3 is built from 14 residues. The ends lost 2 bases at V and 4 bases at J; junction bases unmatched: 4. Written as DNA, the CDR3 is TGCGCCAGCAGTGAGGTCCCAGGGGGCACTGAAGCTTTCTTT. The encoded protein is CASSEVPGGTEAFF.

The J gene is TRBJ1-1, the V gene TRBV7-6; D unresolved. The germline V and J ends were trimmed by 0 bases and 2 bases, with 4 bases remaining between them. CDR1 and CDR2 (germline): SGHVS, FNYEAQ. CDR3 length: 13 amino acids. CDR3 loop: CASSLALNTEAFF. The CDR3 coding sequence is TGTGCCAGCAGCTTAGCTTTAAACACTGAAGCTTTCTTT.

The CDR3 coding sequence is TGTGCCAGCAGCGTAGAGGGAGGGCTCGGCTCCTACAATGAGCAGTTCTTC. Residues: CASSVEGGLGSYNEQFF. The chain joins TRBV9 to TRBJ2-1, with 7 bases aligning to TRBD2. This CDR3 is 17 amino acids long. Germline loops: CDR1 SGDLS, CDR2 YYNGEE. Trimming removed 0 bases from V and 0 bases from J; junction bases left unmatched: 6.

This chain links TRBV5-1 with TRBJ1-6; D is uncertain. This CDR3 is built from 13 residues. The germline CDR1 and CDR2 sequences are SGHRS and YFSETQ. V lost 0 bases and J lost 6, with 4 bases in between. CDR3 sequence: CASSLEVNSPLHF. DNA for the CDR3: TGCGCCAGCAGCTTGGAAGTTAATTCACCCCTCCACTTT.